The following is a T cell receptor beta chain sequence with its context. CDR3 length: 15 amino acids. The ends were cut back, 0 bases at V and 5 bases at J, with 13 bases in the middle. Germline lookup yields CDR1 SGDLS and CDR2 YYNGEE. Assay: immunoSEQ multiplex PCR; the TCRdb copy retains only in-frame clones and omits some. The sample gives approximately 350,000 clones, 83% of which show up once; approximately 7.8% is in the top ten. This sample is drawn from a study of Ad26.COV2.S vaccination and SARS-CoV-2 variants. Study-wide context: Of the COV1001 trial arms, the Ad26.COV2.S arm included the donor.

Treatment of the sample: roughly 20 received Ad26.COV2.S at low or high dose, single or two shots; a few received placebo; per-sample allocation not given. Sample collection was performed on day 63 after the first vaccine or placebo injection. The sequence was obtained from a person aged 18-65 years who received the Ad26.COV2.S COVID-19 vaccine or a placebo. Specimen: peripheral blood, collected in a trial of Ad26.COV2.S vaccine versus placebo. The chain links TRBV9 to TRBJ2-3, with D perhaps TRBD1 (6 bases). Here the CDR3 reads CASSVVGRGVDTQYF. The CDR3, as DNA: TGTGCCAGCAGCGTAGTAGGCAGGGGAGTAGATACGCAGTATTTT.